This entry features one TCR beta chain sequence. This sample stems from a study of shared clonotypes between healthy human individuals. The repertoire was sequenced with immunoSEQ multiplex PCR; TCRdb's copy has only in-frame clones and lacks some. The table has over 400,000 clones, more than 75% seen once. Looked up from germline, CDR1 is SGHTA and CDR2 is FQGNSA. This CDR3 comprises 15 residues. Germline trimming cut 2 bases from V and 6 bases from J; bases unmatched to any gene: 8. Sequenced input: PBMCs. This receptor was identified in a middle-aged woman in good health. Some clones in this sample may be carry-over from other donors' samples. V is TRBV7-2 and J is TRBJ2-7, with TRBD1 matching 9 bases. The CDR3 is CASSLRGGQGLEQYF. The CDR3 bases are TGTGCCAGCAGCTTAAGAGGGGGACAGGGTCTCGAGCAGTACTTC.